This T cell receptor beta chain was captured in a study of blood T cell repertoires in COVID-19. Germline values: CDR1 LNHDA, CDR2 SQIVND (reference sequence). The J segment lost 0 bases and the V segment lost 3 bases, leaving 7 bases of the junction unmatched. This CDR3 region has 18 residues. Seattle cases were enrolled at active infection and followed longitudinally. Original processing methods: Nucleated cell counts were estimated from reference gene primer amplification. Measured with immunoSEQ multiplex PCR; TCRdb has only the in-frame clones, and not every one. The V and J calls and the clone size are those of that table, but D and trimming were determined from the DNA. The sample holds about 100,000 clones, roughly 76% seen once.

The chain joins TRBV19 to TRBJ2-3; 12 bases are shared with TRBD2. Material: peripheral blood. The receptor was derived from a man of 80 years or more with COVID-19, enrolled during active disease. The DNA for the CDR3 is TGTGCCAGTAGTATCTCCCGGACTAGCGGGGAGAGCACAGATACGCAGTATTTT. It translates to CASSISRTSGESTDTQYF.